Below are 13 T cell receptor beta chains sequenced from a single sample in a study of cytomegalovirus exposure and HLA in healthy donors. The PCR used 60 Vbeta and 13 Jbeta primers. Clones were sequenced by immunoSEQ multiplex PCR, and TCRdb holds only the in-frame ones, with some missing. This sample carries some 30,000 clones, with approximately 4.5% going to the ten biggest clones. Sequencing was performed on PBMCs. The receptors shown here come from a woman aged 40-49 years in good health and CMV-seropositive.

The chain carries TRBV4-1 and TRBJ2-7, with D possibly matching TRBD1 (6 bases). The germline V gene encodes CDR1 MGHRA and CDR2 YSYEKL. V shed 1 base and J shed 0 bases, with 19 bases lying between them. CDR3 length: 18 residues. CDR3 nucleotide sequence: TGCGCCAGCAGCCAAGTACCAGGGGTGGAGTTAAGCTCCTACGAGCAGTACTTC. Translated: CASSQVPGVELSSYEQYF.

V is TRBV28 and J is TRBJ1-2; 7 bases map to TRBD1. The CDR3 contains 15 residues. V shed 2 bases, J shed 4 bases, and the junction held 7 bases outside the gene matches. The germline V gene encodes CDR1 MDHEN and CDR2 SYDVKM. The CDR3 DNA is TGTGCCAGCAGTTTACCCGGGACAGTTGGCTATGGCTACACCTTC. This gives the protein CASSLPGTVGYGYTF.

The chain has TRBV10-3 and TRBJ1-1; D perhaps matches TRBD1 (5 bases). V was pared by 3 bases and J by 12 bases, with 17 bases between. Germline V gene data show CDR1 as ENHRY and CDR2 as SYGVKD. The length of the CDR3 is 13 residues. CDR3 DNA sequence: TGTGCCATCAGTGACCCCCTCCTACGGGGGTCTTTCTTT. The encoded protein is CAISDPLLRGSFF.

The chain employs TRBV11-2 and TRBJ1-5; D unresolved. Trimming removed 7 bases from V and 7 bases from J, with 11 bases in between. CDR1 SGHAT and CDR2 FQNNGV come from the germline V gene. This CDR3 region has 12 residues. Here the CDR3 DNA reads TGTGCCAGCAAATGCCCGGGGCAGCCCCAGCATTTT. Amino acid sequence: CASKCPGQPQHF.

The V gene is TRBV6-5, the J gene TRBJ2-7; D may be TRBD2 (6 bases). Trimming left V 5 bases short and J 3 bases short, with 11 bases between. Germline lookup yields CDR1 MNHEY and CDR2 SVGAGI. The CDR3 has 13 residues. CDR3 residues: CASSRLVGYEQYF. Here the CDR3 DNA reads TGTGCCAGCAGTAGACTAGTCGGCTACGAGCAGTACTTC.

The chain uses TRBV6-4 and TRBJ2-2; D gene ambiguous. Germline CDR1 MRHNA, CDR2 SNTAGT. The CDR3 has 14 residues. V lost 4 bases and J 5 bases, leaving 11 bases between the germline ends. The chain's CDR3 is CASSVHPRTGELFF. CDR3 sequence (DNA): TGTGCCAGCAGTGTCCACCCCAGAACCGGGGAGCTGTTTTTT.

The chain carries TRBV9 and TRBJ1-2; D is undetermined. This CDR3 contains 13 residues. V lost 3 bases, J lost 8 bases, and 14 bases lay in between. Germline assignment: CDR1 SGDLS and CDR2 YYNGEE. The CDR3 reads CASSALTAYGYTF. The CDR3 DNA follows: TGTGCCAGCAGCGCCCTAACAGCTTACGGCTACACCTTC.

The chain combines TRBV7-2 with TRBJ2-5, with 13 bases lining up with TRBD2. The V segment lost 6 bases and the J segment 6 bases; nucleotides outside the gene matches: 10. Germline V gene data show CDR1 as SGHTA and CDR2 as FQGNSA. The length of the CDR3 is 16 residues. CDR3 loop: CASRPELAGGPKTQYF. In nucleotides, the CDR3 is TGTGCCAGCAGACCAGAACTAGCGGGAGGGCCAAAGACCCAGTACTTC.

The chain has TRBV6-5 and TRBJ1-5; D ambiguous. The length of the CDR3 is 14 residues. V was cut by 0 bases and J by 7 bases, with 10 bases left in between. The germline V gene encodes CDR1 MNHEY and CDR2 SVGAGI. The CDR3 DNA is TGTGCCAGCAGTTACTCGATCGGAGCCCAGCCCCAGCATTTT. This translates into CASSYSIGAQPQHF.

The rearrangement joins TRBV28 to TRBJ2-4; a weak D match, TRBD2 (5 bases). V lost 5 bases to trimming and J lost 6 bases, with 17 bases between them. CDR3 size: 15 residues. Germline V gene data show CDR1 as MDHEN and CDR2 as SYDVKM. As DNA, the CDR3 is TGTGCCAGCAGTGACACGGGGAGCTTGGGAAACATTCAGTACTTC. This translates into CASSDTGSLGNIQYF. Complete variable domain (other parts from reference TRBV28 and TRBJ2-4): DVKVTQSSRYLVKRTGEKVFLECVQDMDHENMFWYRQDPGLGLRLIYFSYDVKMKEKGDIPEGYSVSREKKERFSLILESASTNQTSMYLCASSDTGSLGNIQYFGAGTRLSVL.

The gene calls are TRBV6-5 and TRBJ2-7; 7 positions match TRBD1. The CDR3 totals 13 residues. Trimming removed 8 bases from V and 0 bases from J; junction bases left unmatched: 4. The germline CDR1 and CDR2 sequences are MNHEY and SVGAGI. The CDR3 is CASGTESSYEQYF. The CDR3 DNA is TGTGCCAGCGGGACAGAAAGCTCCTACGAGCAGTACTTC.

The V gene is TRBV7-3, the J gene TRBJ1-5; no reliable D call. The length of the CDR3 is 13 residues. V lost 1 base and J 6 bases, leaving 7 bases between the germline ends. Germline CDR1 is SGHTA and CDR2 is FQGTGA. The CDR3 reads CASSLSYGQPQHF. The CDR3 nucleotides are TGTGCCAGCAGCTTAAGTTACGGTCAGCCCCAGCATTTT.

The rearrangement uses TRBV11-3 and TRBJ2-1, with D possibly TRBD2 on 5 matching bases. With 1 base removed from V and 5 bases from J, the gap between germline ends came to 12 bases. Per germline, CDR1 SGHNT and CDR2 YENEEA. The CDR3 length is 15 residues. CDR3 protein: CASSLVAGSNNEQFF. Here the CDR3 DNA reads TGTGCCAGCAGCTTAGTCGCGGGCTCTAACAATGAGCAGTTCTTC.